This T cell receptor beta chain was sequenced for a study of shared clonotypes between healthy human individuals. About the research overall: Researchers assigned three CD4 naive, three CD4 memory, two CD8 naive and one CD8 memory plate to each donor.

Profiled with immunoSEQ multiplex PCR; TCRdb holds only in-frame clones, not every one. The sample consists of 950,000 to 1,100,000 clones, more than 60% of them appearing once. General observations from the study: Lower generation probabilities were found for non-shared clonotypes than for those shared by all four donors. Deeper or shallower sequencing was expected to change how clonotypes are shared among donors. Although depth was large, rarefaction showed that sequencing of the sorted subsets was incomplete.

This clone was seen once. Its antigen remains unidentified. CDR1 KGHSH and CDR2 LQKENI come from the germline V gene. The CDR3 is 14 amino acids. Trimming took 3 bases from V and 5 from J, leaving 12 bases between them. Sequencing used memory CD4+ T cells sorted from blood. The sample's subset: CD45RA-negative fraction. This chain uses TRBV18 with TRBJ2-3; weak D call: TRBD1 (6 bases). The TCR was taken from a man aged 18-30 years in good health. Written as DNA, the CDR3 is TGTGCCAGCTCACCGCCGGGACAATTAGATACGCAGTATTTT. This codes for CASSPPGQLDTQYF.